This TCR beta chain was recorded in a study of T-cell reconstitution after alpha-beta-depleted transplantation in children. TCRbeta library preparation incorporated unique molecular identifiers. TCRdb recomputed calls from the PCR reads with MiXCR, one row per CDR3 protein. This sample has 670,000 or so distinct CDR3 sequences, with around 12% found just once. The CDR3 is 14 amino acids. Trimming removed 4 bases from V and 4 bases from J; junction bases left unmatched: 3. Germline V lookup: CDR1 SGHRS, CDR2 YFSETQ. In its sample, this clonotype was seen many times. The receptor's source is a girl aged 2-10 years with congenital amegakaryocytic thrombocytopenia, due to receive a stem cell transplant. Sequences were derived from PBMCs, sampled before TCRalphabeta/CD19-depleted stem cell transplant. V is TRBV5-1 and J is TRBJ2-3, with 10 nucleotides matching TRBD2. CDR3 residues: CASSPSGSSDTQYF. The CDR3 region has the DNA TGCGCCAGCAGCCCTAGCGGGAGTTCAGATACGCAGTATTTT.